This T cell receptor beta chain emerged from a study of long-term antiretroviral therapy in people with HIV. This CDR3 contains 13 residues. With 2 bases clipped from V and 9 bases from J, the junction kept 3 bases outside the gene matches. Germline V lookup: CDR1 MNHEY, CDR2 SVGAGI. The assay, immunoSEQ v3.0, was run at survey level. A target of about 35,000-50,000 T-cell genomes per sample was set for sequencing. Measured with immunoSEQ multiplex PCR; TCRdb has only the in-frame clones, and not every one. The sample has 45,000 to 50,000 clones, under 90% seen once; the top ten hold more than 2.5%. Study-wide findings and caveats: ART-treated samples gained diversity yet remained below transplant donor controls.

In regard to this clone: What it recognizes is unknown.

The input for sequencing was unsorted PBMCs, taken 0.8 years after starting antiretroviral therapy. This chain connects TRBV6-5 to TRBJ2-1; 8 bases align to TRBD2. This TCR derives from a woman aged 18-29 years with HIV. As DNA, the CDR3 is TGTGCCAGCAGTTACACCGGGAGGGGTGAGCAGTTCTTC. Protein sequence: CASSYTGRGEQFF.